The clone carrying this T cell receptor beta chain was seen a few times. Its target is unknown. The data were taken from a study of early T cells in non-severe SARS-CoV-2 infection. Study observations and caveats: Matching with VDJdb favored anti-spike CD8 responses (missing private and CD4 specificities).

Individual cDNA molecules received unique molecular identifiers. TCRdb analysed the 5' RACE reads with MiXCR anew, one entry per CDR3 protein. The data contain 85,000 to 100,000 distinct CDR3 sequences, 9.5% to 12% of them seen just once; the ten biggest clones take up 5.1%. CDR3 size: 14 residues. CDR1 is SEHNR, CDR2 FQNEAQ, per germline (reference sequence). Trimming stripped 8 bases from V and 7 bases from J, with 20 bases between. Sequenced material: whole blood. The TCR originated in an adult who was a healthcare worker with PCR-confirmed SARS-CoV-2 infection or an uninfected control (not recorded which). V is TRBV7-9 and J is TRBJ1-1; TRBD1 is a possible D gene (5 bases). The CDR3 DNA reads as TGTGCCAGCCGAAAGACAGACTCAAAGGGTGAAGCTTTCTTT. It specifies CASRKTDSKGEAFF.